This is a list of T cell receptor beta chains from one sample in a study of CD8 T cells in Susac syndrome. Via MiXCR, TCRdb re-called the immunoSEQ multiplex PCR reads, giving one row per CDR3 protein. The table includes around 130,000 distinct CDR3 sequences, 85% to 95% detected once. The material sequenced was CD4+ T cells from PBMCs. The receptors originated from a human donor with multiple sclerosis. Each CDR3 is given with its conserved first and last residue. The D gene is left open where the match is weak. The size of a clone is reported for some rows only, either as once, few or many, or as a class for expanded clones.

TRBV21-1	-	-	TRBJ2-7	CASSLGHSISYEQYF
TRBV28	-	TRBD1	TRBJ1-5	CASSFQGAFSQPQHF
TRBV20-1	-	TRBD2	TRBJ2-7	CSASGRLAGTYEQYF
TRBV12-3/TRBV12-4	-	-	TRBJ2-5	CASTTRGQQETQYF
TRBV3-1	-	-	TRBJ2-7	CASSQYSPSEQYF
TRBV10-3	-	TRBD2	TRBJ2-1	CAIRPDSGGSYNEQFF
TRBV3-1	-	-	TRBJ1-5	CASSPTRGSNQPQHF
TRBV9	-	-	TRBJ1-6	CASSGQDYNSPLHF
TRBV20-1	-	-	TRBJ1-1	CSAWESSFF
TRBV24-1	-	TRBD1	TRBJ2-7	CATSDPWTGYEQYF
TRBV20-1	-	TRBD2	TRBJ2-3	CSASGGATDTQYF
TRBV29-1	-	TRBD1	TRBJ2-7	CSVEGQGDRGVYEQYF
TRBV29-1	-	TRBD2	TRBJ2-3	CSVDAGGKFDTQYF
TRBV7-9	-	-	TRBJ2-7	CASSFGRNSYEQYF
TRBV20-1	-	-	TRBJ2-4	CSARDENVAKNIQYF
TRBV3-1	-	-	TRBJ1-2	CASSQGRSKAGGYTF
TRBV27	once	TRBD1	TRBJ1-2	CASTSWGGGGTGTALYGYTF
TRBV5-4	-	TRBD2	TRBJ2-3	CASSLGPTSGGDTQYF
TRBV5-6	-	-	TRBJ2-1	CASRRQQGFMWDEQFF
TRBV21-1	few	-	TRBJ2-5	CASSKGETQYF
TRBV14	-	-	TRBJ1-1	CASSRPGQNTEAFF
TRBV5-6	-	-	TRBJ1-1	CASSLTTARNTEAFF
TRBV29-1	-	-	TRBJ2-1	CSVGDTGAYNEQFF
TRBV19	-	-	TRBJ2-1	CASSQEGGRNNEQFF
TRBV14	-	-	TRBJ1-1	CASSQDFITNTEAFF
TRBV5-1	-	-	TRBJ1-2	CASSPGTTTGYTF
TRBV7-3	-	-	TRBJ2-7	CASSLTTGEQYF
TRBV18	-	-	TRBJ2-5	CASSPSLETQYF
TRBV27	-	TRBD1	TRBJ2-7	CASRPGQGGHEQYF
TRBV2	-	-	TRBJ2-7	CASSVRDTPRIYEQYF
TRBV30	-	TRBD1	TRBJ2-3	CAWGTGGAEDTQYF
TRBV30	-	TRBD2	TRBJ2-7	CAWSKEGLAGSYEQYF
TRBV9	-	-	TRBJ1-2	CASSVGTVHGYTF
TRBV12-3/TRBV12-4	once	-	TRBJ2-4	CASSPTGSLAKNIQYF
TRBV3-1	-	-	TRBJ1-5	CASSELGSNQPQHF
TRBV20-1	-	-	TRBJ2-1	CSVGKRVGSGGEQFF
TRBV7-8	-	-	TRBJ2-7	CASSLRSASIFYEQYF
TRBV30	-	-	TRBJ1-2	CAWSGLYGYTF
TRBV15	once	-	TRBJ1-1	CATSRDLAGNTEAFF
TRBV7-9	-	TRBD1	TRBJ2-3	CASSSRAGTGYTDTQYF
TRBV10-3	-	-	TRBJ2-7	CAISESMYEQYF
TRBV20-1	-	-	TRBJ1-6	CSARDMGALGRSPLHF
TRBV9	-	TRBD2	TRBJ2-2	CASSPPGAGLAGGELFF
TRBV12-3/TRBV12-4	-	-	TRBJ2-3	CASGALGTDTQYF